This TCR beta chain was identified during a study of blood T cell repertoires in COVID-19. TCRdb keeps only in-frame clones here, not all; method: immunoSEQ multiplex PCR. The sample records about 350,000 clones, 85% to 90% being singletons. The participants were between roughly 18 and 100 years old and came from some 23 US areas. The trim removed 3 bases at V and 8 bases at J, leaving 14 bases unmatched. Looked up from germline, CDR1 is MDHEN and CDR2 is SYDVKM. There are 16 residues in the CDR3. This chain connects TRBV28 to TRBJ1-2, with TRBD1 matching over 8 bases. The clonotype was recovered from a woman in her thirties who had been exposed to COVID-19. The sequenced sample was PBMCs or T cells enriched from blood (not recorded which). DNA for the CDR3: TGTGCCAGCAGTTTTACTAAGTCAGGGGGCGCGGTAGGCTACACCTTC. Protein product: CASSFTKSGGAVGYTF.